These T cell receptor beta chains were read from a single sample in a study of human T cells and chemical hapten exposure. TCRdb re-derived calls from the RACE reads in MiXCR, one entry per CDR3 protein. This table has more than 80,000 distinct CDR3 sequences, 10% to 12% appearing once. Sample: whole blood, taken in connection with sensitization to the hapten diphenylcyclopropenone (DPC). These receptors were collected from a woman between 50 and 59 years old with alopecia areata. Some clones in this sample may be carry-over from other donors' samples. CDR3s include the opening cysteine and the closing phenylalanine or tryptophan. The D gene is left open where the match is weak. Size is omitted from some rows. Given values are once, few, many or a class for expanded clones.

TRBV7-3	TRBD1	many	TRBJ2-5	TGTGCCAGCAGCCCAGGGACAGCGATGGGGACCCAGTACTTC	CASSPGTAMGTQYF
TRBV5-1	TRBD2	many	TRBJ2-3	TGCGCCAGCAGTAGCGGGAGGGCCTTCAGCACAGATACGCAGTATTTT	CASSSGRAFSTDTQYF
TRBV5-5	-	many	TRBJ2-5	TGTGCCAGCAGCTTGCGGGCGGTGACCCAGTACTTC	CASSLRAVTQYF
TRBV11-3	TRBD2	many	TRBJ2-2	TGTGCCAGCAGCTCAGAGCGGGAGTACACCGGGGAGCTGTTTTTT	CASSSEREYTGELFF
TRBV13	-	once	TRBJ1-2	TGTGCCAGCAGCTCGTCCCTAGTTCGGGATCGTGGCTACACCTTC	CASSSSLVRDRGYTF
TRBV20-1	TRBD1	few	TRBJ2-3	TGCAGTGCTAGGTCTCCGGGACAGGGGGCAACAGATACGCAGTATTTT	CSARSPGQGATDTQYF
TRBV29-1	TRBD1	many	TRBJ2-7	TGCAGCGTTCAGGGGACAGGGCTAGGGGAGCAGTACTTC	CSVQGTGLGEQYF
TRBV20-1	TRBD2	-	TRBJ2-3	TGCAGTGCTAGAGTCTTGGCCAGCGGGAGGGTAGATACGCAGTATTTT	CSARVLASGRVDTQYF
TRBV5-1	-	-	TRBJ1-2	TGCGCCAGCAGCTTGGATGGGAACTATGGCTACACCTTC	CASSLDGNYGYTF
TRBV3-1	-	few	TRBJ2-1	TGTGCCAGCAGCCTTCGACTAGGTAGTAGAGATGAGCAGTTCTTC	CASSLRLGSRDEQFF
TRBV29-1	-	many	TRBJ2-3	TGCAGCGTTAAAGCGAGCACAGATACGCAGTATTTT	CSVKASTDTQYF
TRBV12-3/TRBV12-4	-	-	TRBJ2-1	TGTGCCAGCAGTCCTCGACTAGTAACCAATGAGCAGTTCTTC	CASSPRLVTNEQFF
TRBV20-1	-	-	TRBJ2-1	TGCAGTGCCGGGTCGGGGGGCGGCAGTGAGCAGTTCTTC	CSAGSGGGSEQFF
TRBV12-5	TRBD1	-	TRBJ1-5	TGTGCTAGTGGTTTGGGGGGGACAGCGTATCAGCCCCAGCATTTT	CASGLGGTAYQPQHF
TRBV28	-	few	TRBJ1-1	TGTGCCACCGGGCCCCTGAACACTGAAGCTTTCTTT	CATGPLNTEAFF
TRBV7-9	-	-	TRBJ2-5	TGTGCCAGCAGGCCTACAGGTGGAGAAGAGACCCAGTACTTC	CASRPTGGEETQYF
TRBV5-4	-	-	TRBJ2-3	TGTGCCAGTAAAGGAGGGGGGAGGCCTAGTACGCAGTATTTT	CASKGGGRPSTQYF
TRBV14	TRBD2	-	TRBJ2-5	TGTGCCAGCAGCCAAGGCGGCGCGAGCGGGAGGGAGACCCAGTACTTC	CASSQGGASGRETQYF
TRBV24-1	-	many	TRBJ1-2	TGTGCCACCAGAGAGGGACAAAGCTATGGCTACACCTTC	CATREGQSYGYTF
TRBV29-1	-	-	TRBJ2-7	TGCAGCGTTCAGGCGACCTACGAGCAGTACTTC	CSVQATYEQYF
TRBV7-2	TRBD2	many	TRBJ2-7	TGTGCCAGCAGCAGACTAGCGGGAGGAGGTGAGCAGTACTTC	CASSRLAGGGEQYF
TRBV5-1	-	many	TRBJ2-7	TGCGCCAGCAGCTTGGAGCAATACGAGCAGTACTTC	CASSLEQYEQYF
TRBV4-2	-	-	TRBJ2-7	TGTGCCAGCAGCCAAGTCGGGGCTGGTTCCTACGAGCAGTACTTC	CASSQVGAGSYEQYF
TRBV15	TRBD1	many	TRBJ1-3	TGTGCCACCAGCAGAGATATAGGGACAGGCCGCTCTGAAAACACCATATATTTT	CATSRDIGTGRSENTIYF
TRBV11-2	-	few	TRBJ1-6	TGTGCCAGCAGTCAAGATCACTATAATTCACCCCTCCACTTT	CASSQDHYNSPLHF
TRBV27	-	few	TRBJ2-5	TGTGCCAGCAGTTACTCGGGAATACAAGAGACCCAGTACTTC	CASSYSGIQETQYF
TRBV24-1	TRBD1	many	TRBJ1-1	TGTGCCACCAGCAACAGGGGGTCGGACACTGAAGCTTTCTTT	CATSNRGSDTEAFF
TRBV10-3	-	few	TRBJ1-4	TGTGCCATCAGTCTACAGGGCGGTGAAAAACTGTTTTTT	CAISLQGGEKLFF
TRBV11-2	-	-	TRBJ2-7	TGTGCCAGCAGCCCCTCCACCTACGAGCAGTACTTC	CASSPSTYEQYF
TRBV5-1	TRBD2	many	TRBJ2-1	TGCGCCAGCAGCTTGGCCGGGGGAGGGCGGTCCTACAATGAGCAGTTCTTC	CASSLAGGGRSYNEQFF
TRBV3-1	-	few	TRBJ2-1	TGTGCCAGCAGCCAAGTCGGATCACAGGGGTTCTTC	CASSQVGSQGFF
TRBV11-1	TRBD2	once	TRBJ2-1	TGTGCCAGCAGCTTAGGAGGTAGCGGGAGATCCAATGAGCAGTTCTTC	CASSLGGSGRSNEQFF
TRBV7-9	-	many	TRBJ2-7	TGTGCCAGCAGCTTAGGGACGGGAGAGCAGTACTTC	CASSLGTGEQYF
TRBV2	-	many	TRBJ1-4	TGTGCCAGCAGTTCTATGCAGTTACTGTTTTTT	CASSSMQLLFF
TRBV12-3/TRBV12-4	-	few	TRBJ2-5	TGTGCCAGCAGCCAAACGACAGCGGAGACCCAGTACTTC	CASSQTTAETQYF
TRBV6-6	-	few	TRBJ2-6	TGTGCCAGCAGTTATACGTTCCCCGGGACATCTTTCCTCAACGTCCTGACTTTC	CASSYTFPGTSFLNVLTF
TRBV12-3/TRBV12-4	-	many	TRBJ2-2	TGTGCCAGCAGTTTAGGGGTCAACGGGGAGCTGTTTTTT	CASSLGVNGELFF
TRBV30	TRBD1	-	TRBJ2-4	TGTGCCTGGGGACTGGGACAGGGCCCAAACATTCAGTACTTC	CAWGLGQGPNIQYF
TRBV5-5	TRBD2	few	TRBJ2-2	TGTGCCAGCAGCTTAGGAGGCGGGAGGGGTTCCACCGGGGAGCTGTTTTTT	CASSLGGGRGSTGELFF
TRBV10-3	TRBD2	many	TRBJ2-1	TGTGCCATCAGTGAACGGGAGGGCCCCTATGAGCAGTTCTTC	CAISEREGPYEQFF
TRBV29-1	-	many	TRBJ2-2	TGCAGCGTGGATGAGTCCAGCACCGGGGAGCTGTTTTTT	CSVDESSTGELFF
TRBV12-3/TRBV12-4	-	many	TRBJ1-4	TGTGCCAGCAGTTCCCGGACGGCGGGGTACGAAAAACTGTTTTTT	CASSSRTAGYEKLFF
TRBV20-1	TRBD2	many	TRBJ2-5	TGCAGTGCTGCTCAACCCAATAGCGGGAGGGGTAAGACCCAGTACTTC	CSAAQPNSGRGKTQYF
TRBV20-1	TRBD2	many	TRBJ2-7	TGCAGTGCTAGAGGCGGGAGCCACGAGCAGTACTTC	CSARGGSHEQYF
TRBV10-3	-	many	TRBJ1-3	TGTGCCATCAGTGATTTGAGTTCCCTCTCTGGAAACACCATATATTTT	CAISDLSSLSGNTIYF
TRBV7-2	-	-	TRBJ1-3	TGTGCCAGCAGCCGCGACATGTACGGAAACACCATATATTTT	CASSRDMYGNTIYF
TRBV4-3	-	-	TRBJ1-2	TGCGCCAGCAGCCAAGTGGTTGGCGCTCCTAGCTATGGCTACACCTTC	CASSQVVGAPSYGYTF
TRBV29-1	TRBD1	many	TRBJ2-7	TGCAGCGTTGATGGGACAGGGGGCATCTACGAGCAGTACTTC	CSVDGTGGIYEQYF
TRBV11-2	-	many	TRBJ2-1	TGTGCCAGCAGCCAGGGCCCCAACAATGAGCAGTTCTTC	CASSQGPNNEQFF
TRBV7-8	TRBD2	-	TRBJ2-7	TGTGCCAGCAGCTTAGTCACGGGAGGGCACTACGAGCAGTACTTC	CASSLVTGGHYEQYF
TRBV12-3/TRBV12-4	-	-	TRBJ1-3	TGTGCCAGCAGTTTCTCGAGCTCTGGAAACACCATATATTTT	CASSFSSSGNTIYF
TRBV28	-	many	TRBJ2-2	TGTGCCAGCAGTTTATGGCTAGCTACCGGGGAGCTGTTTTTT	CASSLWLATGELFF
TRBV18	-	few	TRBJ2-7	TGTGCCAGCTCACCACCGACGACAGGTTCCTACGAGCAGTACTTC	CASSPPTTGSYEQYF
TRBV12-3/TRBV12-4	-	few	TRBJ1-3	TGTGCCAGCAGTTTAAAACAGTCTGGAAACACCATATATTTT	CASSLKQSGNTIYF
TRBV9	-	many	TRBJ2-2	TGTGCCAGCAGCGCAACCTCTAGCACCCCCGGGGAGCTGTTTTTT	CASSATSSTPGELFF
TRBV5-4	-	many	TRBJ2-6	TGTGCCAGCAGCTTGGACAGCTACTCTGGGGCCAACGTCCTGACTTTC	CASSLDSYSGANVLTF
TRBV2	-	few	TRBJ2-3	TGTGCCAGCAGGGGAGGAAAGGGGGCCGCAGATACGCAGTATTTT	CASRGGKGAADTQYF
TRBV29-1	TRBD1	-	TRBJ1-2	TGCAGCATTGAACAGGGGACATACACCTTC	CSIEQGTYTF